Described below is a single T cell receptor (beta chain) sequence and its context. Sequencing was performed with immunoSEQ multiplex PCR; in TCRdb, only in-frame clones are kept and a portion is missing. The table records 35,000 to 50,000 clones, roughly 85% of them present only once. With 4 bases removed from V and 0 bases from J, the gap between germline ends came to 12 bases. This CDR3 spans 14 amino acids. Germline V CDR1 and CDR2: GTSNPN, SVGIG (reference sequence). The sample is drawn from a study of control samples from healthy donors and cancer patients. What was sequenced was blood. The chain recombines TRBV30 with TRBJ1-1, with D possibly matching TRBD1 (6 bases). The clonotype was recovered from a man in his 60s in good health. The DNA for the CDR3 is TGTGCCTGGAACGGGGGCACGATGAACACTGAAGCTTTCTTT. Amino acids: CAWNGGTMNTEAFF. Variable domain in full (rest from reference TRBV30 and TRBJ1-1): SQTIHQWPATLVQPVGSPLSLECTVEGTSNPNLYWYRQAAGRGLQLLFYSVGIGQISSEVPQNLSASRPQDRQFILSSKKLLLSDSGFYLCAWNGGTMNTEAFFGQGTRLTVV.